This T cell receptor (beta chain) comes out of a study of spatial heterogeneity in lung cancer. This clonotype was counted at least ten times. Germline CDR1 SQVTM, CDR2 ANQGSEA. This CDR3 contains 16 residues. Trimming left V 7 bases short and J 10 bases short, with 29 bases between. Time point indicated: sample taken at primary tumor resection. Unsorted samples of tumor, nontumor lung or frozen PBMC had their whole RNA sequenced. TCRdb called the 5' RACE reads again in MiXCR, with one record for every CDR3 protein. Of about 28,000 distinct CDR3 sequences listed, roughly 8% are singletons. This chain links TRBV29-1 with TRBJ2-1; tentatively, D is TRBD1 or TRBD2 (5 bases each). This clonotype was obtained from a female donor with early-stage non-small cell lung cancer. The sample here was PBMCs, taken at surgery. The CDR3 reads CSARGDSMGTRAEQFF. The CDR3, as DNA: TGCAGCGCGAGAGGCGATTCGATGGGGACCAGGGCGGAGCAGTTCTTC.